The present TCR beta chain was sequenced within a study of blood T cell repertoires in COVID-19. On the study more broadly: Samples taken during acute and convalescent COVID-19 were collected in the United States, Italy and Spain. From T cells, B-cell-depleted T cells, or PBMCs came the material, which was cDNA or gDNA.

Authors' analysis steps: Reference gene primer amplification in the assay estimated nucleated cell counts. The method was immunoSEQ multiplex PCR; TCRdb's version includes in-frame clones alone and lacks a portion of them. That table supplies the V and J calls and clone size; D and trimming were determined from the DNA. The sample lists fewer than 300,000 clones; over 75% were seen once. In assigning cohorts, the study relied on participant-reported clinical history. This CDR3 has 17 residues. The germline V gene encodes CDR1 MDHEN and CDR2 SYDVKM. V dropped 6 bases and J dropped 0; count of bases not matched to a gene: 5.

The sample consisted of PBMCs or T cells enriched from blood (not recorded which). The sequence derives from a woman under 40 who had recovered from COVID-19. This rearrangement joins TRBV28 to TRBJ2-1; 13 bases line up with TRBD2. The CDR3 nucleotides are TGTGCCAGCAGCGGGACTAGCGGGGTGAGCTCCTACAATGAGCAGTTCTTC. Its protein product is CASSGTSGVSSYNEQFF.